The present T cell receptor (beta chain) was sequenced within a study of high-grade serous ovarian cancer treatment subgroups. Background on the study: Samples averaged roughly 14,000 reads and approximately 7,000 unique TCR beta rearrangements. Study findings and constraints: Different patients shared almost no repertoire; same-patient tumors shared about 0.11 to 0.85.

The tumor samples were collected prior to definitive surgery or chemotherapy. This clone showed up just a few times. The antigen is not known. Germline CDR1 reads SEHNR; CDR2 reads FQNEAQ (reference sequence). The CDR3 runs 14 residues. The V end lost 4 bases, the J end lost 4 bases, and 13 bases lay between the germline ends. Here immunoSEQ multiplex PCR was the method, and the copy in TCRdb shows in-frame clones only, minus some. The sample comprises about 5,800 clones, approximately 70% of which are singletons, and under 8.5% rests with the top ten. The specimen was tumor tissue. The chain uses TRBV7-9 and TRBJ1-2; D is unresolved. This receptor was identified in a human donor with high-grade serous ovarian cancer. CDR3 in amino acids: CASSSTPGGYGYTF. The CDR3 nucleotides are TGTGCCAGCAGCTCGACACCTGGCGGCTATGGCTACACCTTC.